These 32 T cell receptor beta chains came from one sample sequenced in a study of technical replicates of blood from a few donors. Here immunoSEQ multiplex PCR was the method, and the copy in TCRdb shows in-frame clones only, minus some. The table shows approximately 75,000 clones, with over 75% occurring only once. Sequencing was done on a sample of PBMCs. The receptors originated from a human donor in good health. Some clones in this sample may be carry-over from other donors' samples.

The rearrangement uses TRBV28 and TRBJ2-7; TRBD2 aligns across 8 bases. The length of the CDR3 is 15 residues. J was trimmed by 5 bases and V by 6 bases; bases with no gene match: 12. Germline CDR1 and CDR2: MDHEN and SYDVKM. In nucleotides, the CDR3 is TGTGCCAGCAGCCTAAGGACTAGCTTGGGCGACGAGCAGTACTTC. Translation gives CASSLRTSLGDEQYF.

This chain links TRBV19 with TRBJ1-1, with D uncertain. CDR1 LNHDA and CDR2 SQIVND come from the germline V gene (reference sequence). Trimming took 7 bases from V and 1 from J, leaving 16 bases between them. The CDR3 is 15 amino acids. CDR3 sequence reads: CASTNQLHTNTEAFF. The CDR3, as DNA: TGTGCCAGTACCAATCAGTTACATACGAACACTGAAGCTTTCTTT. The full variable domain, with the rest looked up from reference TRBV19 and TRBJ1-1, is DGGITQSPKYLFRKEGQNVTLSCEQNLNHDAMYWYRQDPGQGLRLIYYSQIVNDFQKGDIAEGYSVSREKKESFPLTVTSAQKNPTAFYLCASTNQLHTNTEAFFGQGTRLTVV.

The V call is TRBV14, the J call TRBJ2-2, with 10 bases lining up with TRBD1. Germline values: CDR1 SGHDN, CDR2 FVKESK. The ends lost 4 bases at V and 3 bases at J; junction bases unmatched: 8. The CDR3 sequence is 17 residues long. In DNA, the CDR3 is TGTGCCAGCAGCCGACGGCTAGGACAGGGGGACACCGGGGAGCTGTTTTTT. Protein sequence: CASSRRLGQGDTGELFF.

V usage is TRBV2 and J usage is TRBJ1-1; 7 positions agree with TRBD1. Trimming cost V 8 bases and J 7 bases; bases outside gene matches: 4. Germline assignment: CDR1 SNHLY and CDR2 FYNNEI. The CDR3 sequence is 11 residues long. The CDR3 sequence: CASVQGVEAFF. The CDR3 DNA reads as TGTGCCAGCGTCCAGGGGGTTGAAGCTTTCTTT.

This clone was detected a few times. This chain connects TRBV19 to TRBJ1-4; D gene unclear. V gave up 5 bases and J gave up 6 bases, with 19 bases separating them. This CDR3 has 16 amino acids. Per the germline V gene, CDR1 is LNHDA and CDR2 is SQIVND (reference sequence). The CDR3 is CASSPRRTGSYEKLFF. The DNA of the CDR3 is TGTGCCAGTAGTCCTAGGAGGACGGGGAGTTATGAAAAACTGTTTTTT.

V and J are TRBV29-1 and TRBJ1-2; perhaps TRBD1 as D (5 bases). The V gene lost 6 bases and the J gene lost 6 bases, with 20 bases spanning the gap. Germline lookup yields CDR1 SQVTM and CDR2 ANQGSEA. The CDR3 consists of 14 residues. The CDR3 reads CSVVPPGVRDGYTF. CDR3 bases: TGCAGCGTCGTTCCTCCGGGGGTTAGGGATGGCTACACCTTC.

The J gene is TRBJ1-2, the V gene TRBV2, with D possibly TRBD1 on 5 matching bases. CDR3 length equals 11 residues. Trimming removed 6 bases from V and 7 bases from J, with 9 bases in between. Germline V gene data show CDR1 as SNHLY and CDR2 as FYNNEI. Written as DNA, the CDR3 is TGTGCCAGCAGGGGGCAATTTGGCTACACCTTC. Protein sequence: CASRGQFGYTF. The full variable domain, its missing parts supplied by reference TRBV2 and TRBJ1-2, is EPEVTQTPSHQVTQMGQEVILRCVPISNHLYFYWYRQILGQKVEFLVSFYNNEISEKSEIFDDQFSVERPDGSNFTLKIRSTKLEDSAMYFCASRGQFGYTFGSGTRLTVV.

This chain connects TRBV27 to TRBJ1-6; D remains unclear. CDR3 length: 16 residues. V lost 5 bases to trimming and J lost 9 bases, with 20 bases between them. The germline V gene has CDR1 MNHEY and CDR2 SMNVEV (reference sequence). CDR3 residues: CASSPPRLGRGSPLHF. The CDR3 bases are TGTGCCAGCAGTCCGCCGAGGTTAGGGAGAGGTTCACCCCTCCACTTT.

V is TRBV6-1 and J is TRBJ2-3, with TRBD2 identical over 11 bases. From germline, CDR1 is MNHNS and CDR2 SASEGT. The V segment lost 7 bases and the J segment 1 base; nucleotides outside the gene matches: 4. The CDR3 runs 15 residues. This chain's CDR3 is CASTQGLAGTDTQYF. The CDR3 DNA sequence: TGTGCCAGCACCCAGGGACTAGCGGGCACAGATACGCAGTATTTT.

The genes are TRBV19 and TRBJ1-4; TRBD1 agrees at 10 bases. Germline CDR1 is LNHDA and CDR2 is SQIVND (reference sequence). The ends lost 5 bases at V and 7 bases at J; junction bases unmatched: 10. This CDR3 is built from 16 residues. The CDR3 DNA reads TGTGCCAGTAGTCCCCGGACAGGGGGGATCAGTGAAAAACTGTTTTTT. Translated, it gives CASSPRTGGISEKLFF.

The sample holds a few counts of this clone. This chain connects TRBV7-2 to TRBJ1-1; D perhaps matches TRBD1 (5 bases). The CDR3 loop spans 14 amino acids. Trimming left V 7 bases short and J 5 bases short, with 17 bases between. The germline V gene encodes CDR1 SGHTA and CDR2 FQGNSA. The CDR3 DNA is TGTGCCAGCACCCTCCAGGGAGGGTGGACTGAAGCTTTCTTT. It codes for CASTLQGGWTEAFF.

The genes are TRBV4-2 and TRBJ2-1, with D perhaps TRBD2 (5 bases). V was pared by 1 base and J by 9 bases, with 16 bases between. There are 15 residues in the CDR3. Germline-derived CDR1 and CDR2 are LGHNA and YNFKEQ. The CDR3 loop is CASSQVASRSGEQFF. The DNA for the CDR3 is TGTGCCAGCAGCCAAGTTGCTAGCAGATCCGGTGAGCAGTTCTTC.

This chain connects TRBV5-1 to TRBJ1-2; the D gene is possibly TRBD1 (6 bases). The length of the CDR3 is 14 residues. Deletions cut 5 bases from V and 1 base from J, with 12 bases between. Germline CDR1 reads SGHRS; CDR2 reads YFSETQ. The CDR3 loop reads CASRTTDSNYGYTF. The CDR3 DNA sequence: TGCGCCAGCAGAACCACGGACAGTAACTATGGCTACACCTTC.

This clone occurred a few times. The chain combines TRBV6-1 with TRBJ2-5; TRBD1 agrees at 9 bases. The ends lost 0 bases at V and 4 bases at J; junction bases unmatched: 6. This CDR3 is built from 16 residues. Germline lookup yields CDR1 MNHNS and CDR2 SASEGT. For the CDR3, the DNA is TGTGCCAGCAGTGAAGCGGGGGGACAGGGTGCAGAGACCCAGTACTTC. It codes for CASSEAGGQGAETQYF.

The chain has TRBV19 and TRBJ2-1, with TRBD2 identical over 14 bases. The germline V gene encodes CDR1 LNHDA and CDR2 SQIVND (reference sequence). J was trimmed by 13 bases and V by 4 bases; bases with no gene match: 9. This CDR3 contains 15 residues. The CDR3 DNA follows: TGTGCCAGTAGTACTCCCGGGACTAGCGGGAGAAACCAGTTCTTC. This sequence encodes CASSTPGTSGRNQFF.

The chain couples TRBV5-1 to TRBJ2-7, with 12 bases that match TRBD2. This CDR3 has 16 residues. CDR1 is SGHRS and CDR2 is YFSETQ in the germline V gene. V dropped 4 bases and J dropped 6; count of bases not matched to a gene: 11. This CDR3 reads CASSRYLAGGPGEQYF. The CDR3 DNA reads TGCGCCAGCAGCAGATATCTAGCGGGAGGGCCTGGCGAGCAGTACTTC.

This clone came up once. The chain uses TRBV4-1 and TRBJ2-1; 9 bases map to TRBD2. Trimming at V came to 0 bases and at J to 7 bases, leaving 7 bases not matched to a gene. CDR3 length equals 16 residues. Germline CDR1 reads MGHRA; CDR2 reads YSYEKL. CDR3 sequence (DNA): TGCGCCAGCAGCCAAGAGGCCCTAGCGGGAAGGAATGAGCAGTTCTTC. As protein: CASSQEALAGRNEQFF.

The chain joins TRBV27 to TRBJ1-2; 11 bases are shared with TRBD1. The CDR3 extends over 16 amino acids. Germline values: CDR1 MNHEY, CDR2 SMNVEV (reference sequence). Germline trimming cut 2 bases from V and 4 bases from J; bases unmatched to any gene: 6. The CDR3 sequence: CASSLTTGTGGYGYTF. Here the CDR3 DNA reads TGTGCCAGCAGTTTAACGACCGGGACAGGGGGCTATGGCTACACCTTC.

This chain connects TRBV25-1 to TRBJ2-7; perhaps TRBD1 as D (6 bases). Per the germline V gene, CDR1 is MGHDK and CDR2 is SYGVNS. The V end lost 6 bases, the J end lost 6 bases, and 15 bases lay between the germline ends. The CDR3 consists of 13 residues. The CDR3 coding sequence is TGTGCCAGCAGGCCACAGGGAAAGGGCGAGCAGTACTTC. Translating gives CASRPQGKGEQYF.

This clone was counted ten times or more. The gene calls are TRBV6-6 and TRBJ1-2; 9 nucleotides agree with TRBD1. CDR3 length: 16 residues. Unmatched junction bases numbered 10, after V lost 6 bases and J lost 2 bases. Per the germline V gene, CDR1 is MNHNY and CDR2 is SVGAGI (reference sequence). CDR3 amino acids: CASSGAGTGINYGYTF. The CDR3 DNA reads TGTGCCAGCAGCGGGGCCGGGACAGGGATAAACTATGGCTACACCTTC.

The rearrangement links TRBV4-1 to TRBJ2-1, with TRBD2 matching 8 bases. After removal of 2 bases from V and 15 bases from J, the junction contained 12 bases not matched to a gene. CDR1 MGHRA and CDR2 YSYEKL come from the germline V gene. CDR3 length: 14 residues. CDR3 DNA: TGCGCCAGCAGCCAACCCGGACTAGCAGTTGAGTCGTTCTTC. The encoded protein is CASSQPGLAVESFF.

This chain connects TRBV11-2 to TRBJ2-7, with 8 positions matching TRBD2. The CDR3 loop spans 18 amino acids. Germline V gives CDR1 SGHAT, CDR2 FQNNGV. V gave up 5 bases and J gave up 6 bases; unmatched junction bases: 21. In DNA form, the CDR3 reads TGTGCCAGCAGCCCAGACGGGAGGGCCTGGTTAATCGCGTCCGAGCAGTACTTC. Residues: CASSPDGRAWLIASEQYF.

This clone was recorded a few times. The chain carries TRBV23-1 and TRBJ1-3; the D is unclear. TRBV23-1 counts as an open reading frame of uncertain function. This CDR3 is 16 amino acids long. Trimming left V 1 base short and J 2 bases short, with 12 bases between. CDR3 sequence reads: CASSQLVLPPGNTIYF. The CDR3 DNA follows: TGCGCCAGCAGTCAATTAGTGCTCCCCCCTGGAAACACCATATATTTT.

This clone is a singleton in its sample. The chain links TRBV7-2 to TRBJ1-2; TRBD1 matches 7 bases. The CDR3 runs to 13 residues. J gave up 11 bases and V 4 bases, and 10 bases lay outside the gene matches. From germline, CDR1 is SGHTA and CDR2 FQGNSA. The DNA of the CDR3 is TGTGCCAGCAGCTCCCTGGGACAGTGGCGATACACCTTC. This gives the protein CASSSLGQWRYTF. The full variable domain, its missing parts supplied by reference TRBV7-2 and TRBJ1-2, is GAGVSQSPSNKVTEKGKDVELRCDPISGHTALYWYRQSLGQGLEFLIYFQGNSAPDKSGLPSDRFSAERTGGSVSTLTIQRTQQEDSAVYLCASSSLGQWRYTFGSGTRLTVV.

V usage is TRBV13 and J usage is TRBJ2-1; 8 nucleotides align to TRBD2. There are 14 residues in the CDR3. The germline V gene has CDR1 PRHDT and CDR2 FYEKMQ (reference sequence). Losses at the gene ends were 5 bases for V and 3 bases for J; bases not matched to a gene: 3. The CDR3 region is CASSPGGIYNEQFF. The CDR3 DNA is TGTGCCAGCAGCCCGGGAGGGATCTACAATGAGCAGTTCTTC.

This clone was counted a few times. The chain recombines TRBV6-1 with TRBJ1-2; D perhaps matches TRBD1 (6 bases). The CDR3 length is 14 residues. Germline V gene data show CDR1 as MNHNS and CDR2 as SASEGT. V gave up 8 bases and J gave up 4 bases, with 17 bases separating them. The CDR3 spells CASRQDSRFYGYTF. The CDR3 DNA is TGTGCCAGCCGTCAGGACAGTCGGTTCTATGGCTACACCTTC.

The sample holds a few counts of this clone. This sequence joins TRBV7-7 and TRBJ1-2; perhaps TRBD1 as D (5 bases). Trimming removed 5 bases from V and 4 bases from J, with 11 bases in between. There are 13 residues in the CDR3. In germline, CDR1 is SSHAT, CDR2 FNYEAQ (reference sequence). CDR3 amino acids: CASSPLGGYGYTF. The CDR3 region has the DNA TGTGCCAGCAGCCCCCTGGGGGGCTATGGCTACACCTTC.

The V call is TRBV5-1, the J call TRBJ2-1; 7 positions agree with TRBD2. The trim removed 6 bases at V and 6 bases at J, leaving 9 bases unmatched. Looked up from germline, CDR1 is SGHRS and CDR2 is YFSETQ. The CDR3 consists of 14 residues. The CDR3 nucleotides read TGCGCCAGCAACCGGGAGGCGGAAGCCAATGAGCAGTTCTTC. Amino acids: CASNREAEANEQFF.

This clone came up a few times. The chain combines TRBV25-1 with TRBJ2-7; possible D gene TRBD2, 7 bases. CDR3 size: 11 residues. CDR1 and CDR2 (germline): MGHDK, SYGVNS. V lost 7 bases and J lost 7, with 11 bases in between. The CDR3 region is CASTRGREQYF. CDR3 coding DNA: TGTGCCAGCACGCGGGGGCGAGAGCAGTACTTC.

The chain employs TRBV5-4 and TRBJ1-4; 7 bases map to TRBD1. The CDR3 consists of 15 residues. Germline lookup yields CDR1 SGHNT and CDR2 YYREEE (reference sequence). J was trimmed by 4 bases and V by 2 bases; bases with no gene match: 5. CDR3 region: CASSFADRDNEKLFF. The CDR3 bases are TGTGCCAGCAGCTTTGCCGACAGGGATAATGAAAAACTGTTTTTT.

In its sample, this clone was seen once. The chain is built from TRBV18 and TRBJ1-1, with a possible D match to TRBD1 (6 bases). The V gene lost 5 bases and the J gene lost 6 bases, with 19 bases spanning the gap. Germline CDR1 reads KGHSH; CDR2 reads LQKENI. The CDR3 runs 15 residues. The CDR3 nucleotides read TGTGCCAGCTCAATTTCGACCCTGGGGGCCGCTGAAGCTTTCTTT. Translating it yields CASSISTLGAAEAFF.

In regard to this clone: An end of the junction does not agree with germline; a read error may underlie this. The chain employs TRBV28 and TRBJ2-7, with TRBD2 matching 8 bases. The CDR3 has 15 residues. Germline V gene lookup returns CDR1 MDHEN and CDR2 SYDVKM. CDR3 nucleotides: TGTGCCAGCAGTTTATCAGCGGGAGAAGCCTATGAGCAGTACTTC. Amino acids: CASSLSAGEAYEQYF.